This TCR beta chain was sequenced for a study of cytomegalovirus exposure and HLA in healthy donors. Broader study findings: As a later analysis showed, a missense DCLRE1C variant was linked to trimming of TCR beta V- and J-genes. Usually a TCR sequence was rare, but some public TCRs were found in many donors.

Germline CDR1 is SNHLY and CDR2 is FYNNEI. The CDR3 extends over 15 amino acids. Trimming cost V 6 bases and J 5 bases; bases outside gene matches: 6. Of note for this clone: What it binds is unknown.

The PCR ran on 60 Vbeta and 13 Jbeta primers. The table came from immunoSEQ multiplex PCR; TCRdb's copy has only in-frame clones and leaves some out. The sample lists 200,000 or so clones, 82% occurring once. Sequencing was performed on PBMCs. The chain has TRBV2 and TRBJ2-5, with 13 bases lining up with TRBD2. The TCR comes from a woman between 45 and 65 years old in good health and CMV-seropositive. For the CDR3, the DNA is TGTGCCAGCAGCCCCGGACTAGCGGGGGAGGAGACCCAGTACTTC. Its translation is CASSPGLAGEETQYF.